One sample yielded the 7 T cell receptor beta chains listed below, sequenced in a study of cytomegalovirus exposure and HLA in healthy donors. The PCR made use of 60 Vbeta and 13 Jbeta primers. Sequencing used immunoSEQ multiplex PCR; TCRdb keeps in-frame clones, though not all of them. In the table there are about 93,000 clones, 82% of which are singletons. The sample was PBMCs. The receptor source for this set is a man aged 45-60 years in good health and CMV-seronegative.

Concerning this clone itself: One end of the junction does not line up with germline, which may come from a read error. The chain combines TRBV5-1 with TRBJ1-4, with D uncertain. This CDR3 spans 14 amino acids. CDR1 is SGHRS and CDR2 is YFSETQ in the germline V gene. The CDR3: CASSLGGGGEELFF. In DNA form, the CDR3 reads TGCGCCAGCAGCTTGGGGGGAGGTGGTGAAGAACTGTTTTTT.

For the CDR3, the DNA is TGTGCCAGCAGCCGGGACAGCGAGACCCAGTACTTC. Translating gives CASSRDSETQYF. This rearrangement joins TRBV7-2 to TRBJ2-5; 7 positions agree with TRBD1. CDR3 length: 12 amino acids. The V gene's germline CDR1 is SGHTA and CDR2 FQGNSA. The V gene end was trimmed by 5 bases and the J gene end by 5 bases; junction bases not matched to a gene: 2.

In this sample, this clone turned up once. The CDR3 loop is CASSPTGGSETQYF. DNA for the CDR3: TGTGCCAGCAGCCCGACCGGGGGGTCGGAGACCCAGTACTTC. The J gene is TRBJ2-5, the V gene TRBV5-4; the match to TRBD2 covers 7 bases. The CDR3 totals 14 residues. With V trimmed by 4 bases and J by 5 bases, 8 bases remained unmatched. Germline values: CDR1 SGHNT, CDR2 YYREEE (reference sequence).

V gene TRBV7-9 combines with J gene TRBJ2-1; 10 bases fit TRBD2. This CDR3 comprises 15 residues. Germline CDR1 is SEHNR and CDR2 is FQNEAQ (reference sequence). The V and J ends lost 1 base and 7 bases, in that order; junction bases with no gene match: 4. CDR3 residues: CASSLVLAGVNEQFF. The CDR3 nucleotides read TGTGCCAGCAGCTTAGTTCTAGCGGGAGTGAATGAGCAGTTCTTC.

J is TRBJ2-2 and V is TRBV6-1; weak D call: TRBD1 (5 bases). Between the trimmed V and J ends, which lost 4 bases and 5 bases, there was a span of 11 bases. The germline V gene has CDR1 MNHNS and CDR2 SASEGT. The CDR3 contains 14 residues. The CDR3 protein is CASSARTTTGELFF. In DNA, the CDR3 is TGTGCCAGCAGTGCAAGGACAACGACCGGGGAGCTGTTTTTT.

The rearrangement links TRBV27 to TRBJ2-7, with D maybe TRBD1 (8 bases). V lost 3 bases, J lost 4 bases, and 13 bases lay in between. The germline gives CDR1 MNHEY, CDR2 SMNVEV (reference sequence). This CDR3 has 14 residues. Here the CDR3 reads CASSFLQGGYEQYF. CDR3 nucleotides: TGTGCCAGCAGTTTTCTACAGGGGGGGTACGAGCAGTACTTC.

CDR3 nucleotide sequence: TGTGCCAGCAGTCCCGACAGGGCCTACGAGCAGTACTTC. This encodes CASSPDRAYEQYF. The gene calls are TRBV6-5 and TRBJ2-7, with 7 bases aligning to TRBD1. The CDR3 extends over 13 amino acids. CDR1 is MNHEY, CDR2 SVGAGI, per germline. The ends lost 5 bases at V and 2 bases at J; junction bases unmatched: 3.